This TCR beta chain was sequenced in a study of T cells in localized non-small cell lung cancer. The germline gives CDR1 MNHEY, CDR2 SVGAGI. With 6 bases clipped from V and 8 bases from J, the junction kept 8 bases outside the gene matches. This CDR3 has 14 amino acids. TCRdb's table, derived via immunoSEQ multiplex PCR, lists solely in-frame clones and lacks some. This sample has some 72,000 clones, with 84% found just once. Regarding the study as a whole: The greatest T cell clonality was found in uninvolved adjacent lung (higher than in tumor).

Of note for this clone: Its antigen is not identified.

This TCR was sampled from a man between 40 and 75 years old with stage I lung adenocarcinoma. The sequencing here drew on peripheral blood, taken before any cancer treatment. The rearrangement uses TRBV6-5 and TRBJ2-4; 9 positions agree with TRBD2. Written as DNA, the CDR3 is TGTGCCAGCAGCATGGCGGGGGGGTGGGACATTCAGTACTTC. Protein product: CASSMAGGWDIQYF.